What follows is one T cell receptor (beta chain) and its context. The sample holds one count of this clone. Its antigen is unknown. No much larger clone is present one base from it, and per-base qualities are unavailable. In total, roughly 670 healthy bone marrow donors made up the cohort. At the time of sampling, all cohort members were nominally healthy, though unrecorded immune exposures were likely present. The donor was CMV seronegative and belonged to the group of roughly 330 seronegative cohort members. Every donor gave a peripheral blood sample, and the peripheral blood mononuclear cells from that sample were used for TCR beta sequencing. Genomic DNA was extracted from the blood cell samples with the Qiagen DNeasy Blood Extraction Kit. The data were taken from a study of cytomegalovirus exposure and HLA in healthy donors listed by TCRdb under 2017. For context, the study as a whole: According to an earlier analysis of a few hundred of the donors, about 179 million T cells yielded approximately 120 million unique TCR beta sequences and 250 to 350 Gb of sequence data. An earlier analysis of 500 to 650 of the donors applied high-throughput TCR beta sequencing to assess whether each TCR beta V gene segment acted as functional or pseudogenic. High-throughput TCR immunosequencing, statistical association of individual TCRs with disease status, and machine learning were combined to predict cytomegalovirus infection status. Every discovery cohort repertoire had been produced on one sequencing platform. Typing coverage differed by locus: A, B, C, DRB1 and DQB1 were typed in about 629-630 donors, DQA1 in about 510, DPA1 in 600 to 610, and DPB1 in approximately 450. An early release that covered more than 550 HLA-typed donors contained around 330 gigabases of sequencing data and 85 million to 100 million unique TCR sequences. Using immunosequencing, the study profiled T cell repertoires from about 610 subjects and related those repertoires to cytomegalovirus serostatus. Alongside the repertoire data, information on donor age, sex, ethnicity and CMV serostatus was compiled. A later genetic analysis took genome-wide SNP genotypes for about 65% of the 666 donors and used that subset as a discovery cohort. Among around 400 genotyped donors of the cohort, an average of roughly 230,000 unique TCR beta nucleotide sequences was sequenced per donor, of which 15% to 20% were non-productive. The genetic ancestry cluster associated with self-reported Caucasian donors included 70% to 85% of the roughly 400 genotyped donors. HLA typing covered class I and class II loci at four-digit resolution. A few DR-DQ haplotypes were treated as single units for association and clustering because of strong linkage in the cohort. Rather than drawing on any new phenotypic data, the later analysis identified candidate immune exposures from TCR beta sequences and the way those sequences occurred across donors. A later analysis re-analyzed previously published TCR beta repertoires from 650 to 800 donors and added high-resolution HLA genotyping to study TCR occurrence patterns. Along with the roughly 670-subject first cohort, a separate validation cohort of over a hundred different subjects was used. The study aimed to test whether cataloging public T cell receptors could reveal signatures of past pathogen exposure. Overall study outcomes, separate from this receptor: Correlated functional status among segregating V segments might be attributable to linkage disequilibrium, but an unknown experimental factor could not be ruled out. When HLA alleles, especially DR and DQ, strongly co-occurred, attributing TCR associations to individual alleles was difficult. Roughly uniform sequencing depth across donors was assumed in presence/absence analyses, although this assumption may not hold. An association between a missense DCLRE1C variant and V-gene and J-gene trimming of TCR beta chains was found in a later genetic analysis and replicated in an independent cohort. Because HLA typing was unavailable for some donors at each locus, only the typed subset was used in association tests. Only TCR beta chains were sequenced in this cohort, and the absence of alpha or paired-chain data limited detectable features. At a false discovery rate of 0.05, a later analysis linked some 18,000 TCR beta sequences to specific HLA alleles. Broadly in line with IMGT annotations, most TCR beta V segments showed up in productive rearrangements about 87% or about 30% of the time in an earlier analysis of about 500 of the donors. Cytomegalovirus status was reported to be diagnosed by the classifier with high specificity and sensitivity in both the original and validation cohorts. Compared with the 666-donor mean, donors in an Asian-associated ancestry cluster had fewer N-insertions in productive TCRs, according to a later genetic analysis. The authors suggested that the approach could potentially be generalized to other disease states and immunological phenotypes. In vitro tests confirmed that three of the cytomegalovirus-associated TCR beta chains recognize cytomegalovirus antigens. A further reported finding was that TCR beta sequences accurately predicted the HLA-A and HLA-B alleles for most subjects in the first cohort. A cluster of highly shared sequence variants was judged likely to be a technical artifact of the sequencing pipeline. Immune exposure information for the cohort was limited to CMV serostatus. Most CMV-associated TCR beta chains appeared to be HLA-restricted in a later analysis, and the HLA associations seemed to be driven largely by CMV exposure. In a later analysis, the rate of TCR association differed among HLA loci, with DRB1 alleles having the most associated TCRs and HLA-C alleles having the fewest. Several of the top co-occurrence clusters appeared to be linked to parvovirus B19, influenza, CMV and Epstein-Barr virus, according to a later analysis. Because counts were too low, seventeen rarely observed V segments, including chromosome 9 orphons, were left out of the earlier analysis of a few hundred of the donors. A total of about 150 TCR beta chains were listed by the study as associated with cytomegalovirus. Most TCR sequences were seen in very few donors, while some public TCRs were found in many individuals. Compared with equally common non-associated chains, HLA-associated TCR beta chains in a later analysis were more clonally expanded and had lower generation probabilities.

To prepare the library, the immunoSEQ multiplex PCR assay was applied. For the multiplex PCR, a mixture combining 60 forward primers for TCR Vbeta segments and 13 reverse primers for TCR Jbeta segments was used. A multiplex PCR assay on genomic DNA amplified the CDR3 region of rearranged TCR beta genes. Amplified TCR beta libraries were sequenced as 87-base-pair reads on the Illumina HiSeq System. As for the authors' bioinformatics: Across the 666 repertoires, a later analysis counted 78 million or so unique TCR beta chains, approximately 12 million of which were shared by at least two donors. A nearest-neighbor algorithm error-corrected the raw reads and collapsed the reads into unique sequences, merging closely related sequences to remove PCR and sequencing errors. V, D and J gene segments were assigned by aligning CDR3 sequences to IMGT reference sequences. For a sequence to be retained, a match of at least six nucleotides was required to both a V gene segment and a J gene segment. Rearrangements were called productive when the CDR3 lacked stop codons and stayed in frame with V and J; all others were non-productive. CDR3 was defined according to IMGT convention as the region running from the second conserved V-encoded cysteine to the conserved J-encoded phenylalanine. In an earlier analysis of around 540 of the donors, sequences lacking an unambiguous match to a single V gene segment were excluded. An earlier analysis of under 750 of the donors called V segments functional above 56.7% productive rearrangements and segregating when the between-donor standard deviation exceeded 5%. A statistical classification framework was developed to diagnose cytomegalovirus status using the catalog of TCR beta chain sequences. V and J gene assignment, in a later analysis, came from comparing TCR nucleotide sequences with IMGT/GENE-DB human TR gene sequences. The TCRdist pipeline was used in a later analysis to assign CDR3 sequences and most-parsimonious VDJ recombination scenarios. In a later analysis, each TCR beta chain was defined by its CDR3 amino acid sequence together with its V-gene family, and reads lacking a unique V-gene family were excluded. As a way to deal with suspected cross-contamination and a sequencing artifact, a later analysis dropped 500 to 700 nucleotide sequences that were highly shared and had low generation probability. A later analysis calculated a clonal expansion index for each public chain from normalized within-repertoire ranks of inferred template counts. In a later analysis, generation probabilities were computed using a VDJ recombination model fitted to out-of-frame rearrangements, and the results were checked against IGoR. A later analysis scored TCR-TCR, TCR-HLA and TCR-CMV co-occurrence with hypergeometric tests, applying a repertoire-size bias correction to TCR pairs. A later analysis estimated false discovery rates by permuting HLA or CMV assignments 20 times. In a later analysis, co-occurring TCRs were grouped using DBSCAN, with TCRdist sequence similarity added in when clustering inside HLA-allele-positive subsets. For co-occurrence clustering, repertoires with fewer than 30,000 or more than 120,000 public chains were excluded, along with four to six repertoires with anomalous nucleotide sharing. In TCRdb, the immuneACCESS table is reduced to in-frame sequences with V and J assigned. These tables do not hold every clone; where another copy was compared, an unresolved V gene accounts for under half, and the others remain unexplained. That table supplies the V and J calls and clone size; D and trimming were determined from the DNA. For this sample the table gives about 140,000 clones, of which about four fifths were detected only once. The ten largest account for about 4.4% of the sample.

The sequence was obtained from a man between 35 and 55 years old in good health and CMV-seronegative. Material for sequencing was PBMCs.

Here the CDR3 is given as CATSPSAGALETQYF. The DNA sequence is as follows: TGTGCCACCAGCCCTTCGGCGGGGGCTCTTGAGACCCAGTACTTC. The V and J segments used are TRBV15 and TRBJ2-5; TRBD2 is a possible D gene, resting on 7 matching bases. Looking up the germline V gene (reference sequence) yields CDR1 LNHNV and CDR2 YYDKDF. V is reduced by 5 bases and J by 5 bases, leaving a spacing of 18 bases between them. The CDR3, from cysteine to phenylalanine, totals 15 residues. The read is trimmed to its CDR3 DNA, 45 bases read in frame from base 1.